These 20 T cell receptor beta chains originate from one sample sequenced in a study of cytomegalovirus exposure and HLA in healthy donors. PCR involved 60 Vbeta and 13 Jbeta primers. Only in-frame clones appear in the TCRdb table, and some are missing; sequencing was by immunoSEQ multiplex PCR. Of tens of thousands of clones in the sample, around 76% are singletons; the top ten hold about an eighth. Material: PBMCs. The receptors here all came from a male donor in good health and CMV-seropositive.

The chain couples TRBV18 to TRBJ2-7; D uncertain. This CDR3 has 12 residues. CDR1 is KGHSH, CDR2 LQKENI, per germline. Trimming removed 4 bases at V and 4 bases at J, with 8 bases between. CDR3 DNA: TGTGCCAGCTCACTCTCAGAATACGAGCAGTACTTC. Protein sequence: CASSLSEYEQYF. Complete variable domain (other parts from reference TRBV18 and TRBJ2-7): NAGVMQNPRHLVRRRGQEARLRCSPMKGHSHVYWYRQLPEEGLKFMVYLQKENIIDESGMPKERFSAEFPKEGPSILRIQQVVRGDSAAYFCASSLSEYEQYFGPGTRLTVT.

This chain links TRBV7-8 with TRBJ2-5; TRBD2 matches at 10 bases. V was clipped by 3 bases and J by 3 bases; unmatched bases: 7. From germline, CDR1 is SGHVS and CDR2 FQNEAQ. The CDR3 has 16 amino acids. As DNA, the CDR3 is TGTGCCAGCAGCTTGTCCCAGCGGGGGGGTGAAGAGACCCAGTACTTC. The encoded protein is CASSLSQRGGEETQYF.

The DNA for the CDR3 is TGTGCCAGCAGCTTATATAGCGGGGAGAACACCGGGGAGCTGTTTTTT. It translates to CASSLYSGENTGELFF. V is TRBV11-2 and J is TRBJ2-2; 8 positions agree with TRBD2. In germline, CDR1 is SGHAT, CDR2 FQNNGV. The CDR3 is 16 amino acids. The J segment lost 1 base and the V segment lost 2 bases, leaving 3 bases of the junction unmatched.

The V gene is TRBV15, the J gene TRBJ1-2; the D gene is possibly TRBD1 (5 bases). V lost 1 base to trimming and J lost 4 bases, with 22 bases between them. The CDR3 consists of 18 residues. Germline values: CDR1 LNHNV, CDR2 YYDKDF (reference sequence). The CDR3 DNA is TGTGCCACCAGCAGAGGGCAGGGAATCCTGGGGCCCTCCTATGGCTACACCTTC. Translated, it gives CATSRGQGILGPSYGYTF.

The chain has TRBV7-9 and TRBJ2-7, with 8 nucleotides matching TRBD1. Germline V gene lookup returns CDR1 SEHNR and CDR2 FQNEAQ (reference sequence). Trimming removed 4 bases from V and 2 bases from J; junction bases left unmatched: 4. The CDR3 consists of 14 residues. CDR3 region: CASSSTGATYEQYF. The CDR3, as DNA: TGTGCCAGCAGCTCGACAGGGGCCACCTACGAGCAGTACTTC. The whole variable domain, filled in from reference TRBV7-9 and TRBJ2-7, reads DTGVSQNPRHKITKRGQNVTFRCDPISEHNRLYWYRQTLGQGPEFLTYFQNEAQLEKSRLLSDRFSAERPKGSFSTLEIQRTEQGDSAMYLCASSSTGATYEQYFGPGTRLTVT.

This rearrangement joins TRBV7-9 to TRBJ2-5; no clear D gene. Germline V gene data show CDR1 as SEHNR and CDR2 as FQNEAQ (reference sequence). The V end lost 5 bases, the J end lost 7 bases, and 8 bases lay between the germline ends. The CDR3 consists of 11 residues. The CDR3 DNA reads TGTGCCAGCAGCCGTTCTTGGACCCAGTACTTC. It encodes CASSRSWTQYF.

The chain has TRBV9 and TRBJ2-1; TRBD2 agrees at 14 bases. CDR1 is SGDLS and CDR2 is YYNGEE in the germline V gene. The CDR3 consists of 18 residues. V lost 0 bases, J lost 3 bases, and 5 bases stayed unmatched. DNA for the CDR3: TGTGCCAGCAGCGTAGACGGACTAGCGGGAGGTATCTACAATGAGCAGTTCTTC. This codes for CASSVDGLAGGIYNEQFF. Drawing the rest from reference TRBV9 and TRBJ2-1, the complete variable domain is DSGVTQTPKHLITATGQRVTLRCSPRSGDLSVYWYQQSLDQGLQFLIQYYNGEERAKGNILERFSAQQFPDLHSELNLSSLELGDSALYFCASSVDGLAGGIYNEQFFGPGTRLTVL.

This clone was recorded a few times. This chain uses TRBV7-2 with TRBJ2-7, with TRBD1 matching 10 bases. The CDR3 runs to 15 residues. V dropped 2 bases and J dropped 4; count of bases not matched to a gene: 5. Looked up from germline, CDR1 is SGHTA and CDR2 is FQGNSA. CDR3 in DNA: TGTGCCAGCAGCTTACAGGGACAGGGGAGGTACGAGCAGTACTTC. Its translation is CASSLQGQGRYEQYF.

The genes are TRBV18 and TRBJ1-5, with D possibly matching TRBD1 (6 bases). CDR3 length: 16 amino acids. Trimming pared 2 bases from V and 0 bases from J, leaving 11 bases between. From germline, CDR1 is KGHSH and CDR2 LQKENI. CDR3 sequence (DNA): TGTGCCAGCTCACCAGGACAGCCGAATAGCAATCAGCCCCAGCATTTT. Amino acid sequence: CASSPGQPNSNQPQHF.

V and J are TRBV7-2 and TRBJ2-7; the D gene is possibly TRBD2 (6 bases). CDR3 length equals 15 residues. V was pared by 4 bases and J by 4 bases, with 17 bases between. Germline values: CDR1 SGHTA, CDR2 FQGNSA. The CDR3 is CASSYGGLTSYEQYF. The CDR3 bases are TGTGCCAGCAGCTACGGAGGGTTAACATCATACGAGCAGTACTTC.

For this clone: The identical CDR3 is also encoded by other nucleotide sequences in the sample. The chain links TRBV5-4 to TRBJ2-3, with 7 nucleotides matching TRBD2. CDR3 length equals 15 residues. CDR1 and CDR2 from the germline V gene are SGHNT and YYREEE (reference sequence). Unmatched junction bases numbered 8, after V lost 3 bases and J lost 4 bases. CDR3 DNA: TGTGCCAGCAGCTCGGGGCGGGGAGGGGCAGATACGCAGTATTTT. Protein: CASSSGRGGADTQYF.

The CDR3 DNA follows: TGTGCCAGCAGTAACAGGGCCAACTCCTACAATGAGCAGTTCTTC. Protein sequence: CASSNRANSYNEQFF. The rearrangement joins TRBV7-8 to TRBJ2-1; TRBD1 is a possible D gene (6 bases). Germline-derived CDR1 and CDR2 are SGHVS and FQNEAQ. V lost 6 bases and J 0 bases, leaving 12 bases between the germline ends. The CDR3 has 15 residues.

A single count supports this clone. DNA for the CDR3: TGCGCCAGCAGCTCGGGGGGTGTAAGCACTGAAGCTTTCTTT. Translation: CASSSGGVSTEAFF. The rearrangement joins TRBV5-1 to TRBJ1-1, with D perhaps TRBD1 (5 bases). Germline values: CDR1 SGHRS, CDR2 YFSETQ. The CDR3 runs 14 residues. V was pared by 3 bases and J by 4 bases, with 13 bases between.

The CDR3 region has the DNA TGTGCCAGCGGGGGGGGTCGAAATCAGCCCCAGCATTTT. Translating gives CASGGGRNQPQHF. The chain recombines TRBV6-1 with TRBJ1-5; a weak D match, TRBD1 (5 bases). This CDR3 contains 13 residues. Trimming pared 8 bases from V and 4 bases from J, leaving 12 bases between. Per the germline V gene, CDR1 is MNHNS and CDR2 is SASEGT.

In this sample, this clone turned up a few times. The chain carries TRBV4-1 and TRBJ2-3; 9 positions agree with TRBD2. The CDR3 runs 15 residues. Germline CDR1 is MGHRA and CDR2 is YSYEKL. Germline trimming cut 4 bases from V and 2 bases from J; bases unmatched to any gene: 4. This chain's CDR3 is CASSRLAGPTDTQYF. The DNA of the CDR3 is TGCGCCAGCAGCCGCCTAGCGGGACCCACAGATACGCAGTATTTT.

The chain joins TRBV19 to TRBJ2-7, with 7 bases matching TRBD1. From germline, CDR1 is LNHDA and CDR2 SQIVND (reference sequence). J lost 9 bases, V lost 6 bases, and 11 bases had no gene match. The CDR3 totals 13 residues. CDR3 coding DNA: TGTGCCAGTAGCGGACAGGCTGGGAGTGCGCAGTACTTC. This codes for CASSGQAGSAQYF.

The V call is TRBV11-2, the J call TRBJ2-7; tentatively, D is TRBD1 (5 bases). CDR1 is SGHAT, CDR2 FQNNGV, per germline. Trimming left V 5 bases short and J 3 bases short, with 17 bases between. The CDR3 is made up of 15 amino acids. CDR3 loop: CASSPTDSGNYEQYF. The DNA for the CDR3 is TGTGCCAGCAGCCCAACAGACAGTGGGAACTACGAGCAGTACTTC.

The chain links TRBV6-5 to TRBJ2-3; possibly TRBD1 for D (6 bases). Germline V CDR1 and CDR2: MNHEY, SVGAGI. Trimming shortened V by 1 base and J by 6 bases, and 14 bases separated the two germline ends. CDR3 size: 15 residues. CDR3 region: CASSYWAGVVDTQYF. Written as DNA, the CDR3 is TGTGCCAGCAGTTACTGGGCAGGGGTGGTGGATACGCAGTATTTT.

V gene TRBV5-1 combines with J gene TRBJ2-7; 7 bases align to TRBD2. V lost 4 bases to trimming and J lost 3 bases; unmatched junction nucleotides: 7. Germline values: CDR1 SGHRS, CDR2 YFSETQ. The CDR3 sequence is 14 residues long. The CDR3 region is CASSPGTTSYEQYF. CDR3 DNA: TGCGCCAGCAGCCCCGGGACTACGAGCTACGAGCAGTACTTC.

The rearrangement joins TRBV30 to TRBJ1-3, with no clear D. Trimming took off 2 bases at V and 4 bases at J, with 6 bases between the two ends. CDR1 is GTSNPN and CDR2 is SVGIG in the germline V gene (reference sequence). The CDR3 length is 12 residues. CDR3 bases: TGTGCCTGGAGTCAGGAAGGAAACACCATATATTTT. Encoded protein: CAWSQEGNTIYF.